These T cell receptor beta chains were read from a single sample in a study of shared clonotypes between healthy human individuals. Profiling relied on immunoSEQ multiplex PCR, and the TCRdb table lists in-frame clones only, not all of them. The data contain under 1,900,000 clones, 98% to 99% of them singletons. Sequencing was done on a sample of naive CD4+ T cells sorted from blood. The receptors come from a man aged 25-45 years in good health. The CDR3 runs from the conserved cysteine through the conserved F or W. The D gene is left open where the match is weak. Size tells how often a clone was seen (once, few, many) or the class of an expanded clone, and some rows leave it out.

abundance	v_gene	j_gene	len	d_gene	CDR3aa	CDR3nt
.	TRBV7-6	TRBJ2-3	15	.	CASSLDQGRTDTQYF	TGTGCCAGCAGCTTAGACCAGGGAAGAACAGATACGCAGTATTTT
.	TRBV30	TRBJ2-1	19	TRBD1	CAWSVITDKQGVEDNEQFF	TGTGCCTGGAGTGTTATTACAGATAAACAGGGGGTAGAAGACAATGAGCAGTTCTTC
.	TRBV5-8	TRBJ1-2	15	.	CASIPRGPLNYGYTF	TGTGCCAGCATCCCCAGGGGTCCTCTCAACTATGGCTACACCTTC
.	TRBV6-5	TRBJ2-1	16	.	CASSSYLGLTFSEQFF	TGTGCCAGCAGTTCTTACCTGGGACTCACTTTCAGTGAGCAGTTCTTC
.	TRBV28	TRBJ1-2	16	.	CASSPPLPGVPQPGTF	TGTGCCAGCAGTCCCCCCCTTCCAGGGGTCCCCCAACCGGGGACCTTC
.	TRBV6-6	TRBJ2-2	16	.	CASSYISGIDTGELFF	TGTGCCAGCAGTTACATTTCAGGAATAGACACCGGGGAGCTGTTTTTT
.	TRBV11-2	TRBJ2-7	14	.	CASSLDLLVPEQYF	TGTGCCAGCAGCTTAGATCTTTTAGTCCCCGAGCAGTACTTC
.	TRBV11-2	TRBJ2-5	14	.	CASRERRRGETQYF	TGTGCCAGCAGAGAAAGGCGGAGAGGAGAGACCCAGTACTTC
once	TRBV4-1	TRBJ2-7	14	.	CASSQELGGQGQYF	TGCGCCAGCAGCCAAGAATTGGGGGGGCAGGGGCAGTACTTC
.	TRBV29-1	TRBJ2-3	13	.	CSVRKGGTDTQYF	TGCAGCGTACGAAAGGGGGGCACAGATACGCAGTATTTT
.	TRBV29-1	TRBJ2-7	12	.	CSVAKGFDEQYF	TGCAGCGTTGCGAAGGGGTTCGACGAGCAGTACTTC
.	TRBV5-4	TRBJ2-7	12	.	CASSLQGYEQYF	TGTGCCAGCAGCTTGCAGGGCTACGAGCAGTACTTC
.	TRBV4-2	TRBJ2-3	16	.	CASSQEKGSSTDTQYF	TGTGCCAGCAGCCAAGAGAAAGGGTCATCCACAGATACGCAGTATTTT
.	TRBV9	TRBJ2-1	17	.	CASSVSGRDSPLGEQFF	TGTGCCAGCAGCGTTAGCGGTCGGGACAGCCCGCTCGGGGAGCAGTTCTTC
.	TRBV7-9	TRBJ1-1	13	.	CASRKQANTEAFF	TGTGCCAGCAGGAAACAAGCGAACACTGAAGCTTTCTTT
.	TRBV29-1	TRBJ2-1	14	.	CSVQGMSSYNEQFF	TGCAGCGTCCAGGGGATGAGCTCCTACAATGAGCAGTTCTTC
.	TRBV7-2	TRBJ2-7	16	.	CASSLGGRVSLYEQYF	TGTGCCAGCAGCCTAGGGGGGAGAGTCTCTTTATACGAGCAGTACTTC
.	TRBV19	TRBJ2-3	14	.	CATLGGGGKDTQYF	TGTGCCACTCTCGGCGGAGGCGGTAAAGATACGCAGTATTTT
once	TRBV4-1	TRBJ1-1	11	.	CASSGNTEAFF	TGCGCCAGCTCAGGGAACACTGAAGCTTTCTTT
.	TRBV11-2	TRBJ2-1	18	.	CASSLDPFRLSSYNEQFF	TGTGCCAGCAGCTTAGATCCGTTCCGACTTAGCTCCTACAATGAGCAGTTCTTC
.	TRBV7-9	TRBJ2-7	14	TRBD2	CASSFGTIWNEQYF	TGTGCCAGCAGCTTCGGGACTATTTGGAACGAGCAGTACTTC
.	TRBV5-1	TRBJ2-2	15	.	CASSRIRVGTGELFF	TGCGCCAGCAGCCGGATTCGGGTGGGCACCGGGGAGCTGTTTTTT
once	TRBV6-6	TRBJ2-7	11	.	CASSASYEQYF	TGTGCCAGCAGCGCCTCCTACGAGCAGTACTTC
.	TRBV4-1	TRBJ2-3	13	TRBD1	CASSQEDRGTQYF	TGCGCCAGCAGCCAAGAGGACAGGGGGACGCAGTATTTT
.	TRBV29-1	TRBJ2-5	12	.	CSSSGPLETQYF	TGCAGCAGCAGCGGACCCCTAGAGACCCAGTACTTC
.	TRBV4-3	TRBJ2-7	13	.	CASSHVGIAEQYF	TGCGCCAGCAGCCATGTTGGGATCGCCGAGCAGTACTTC
.	TRBV30	TRBJ2-7	13	.	CAWSTTGSYEQYF	TGTGCCTGGAGCACCACAGGGAGCTACGAGCAGTACTTC
.	TRBV29-1	TRBJ2-7	11	.	CSVAYSYEQYF	TGCAGCGTCGCCTACAGCTACGAGCAGTACTTC